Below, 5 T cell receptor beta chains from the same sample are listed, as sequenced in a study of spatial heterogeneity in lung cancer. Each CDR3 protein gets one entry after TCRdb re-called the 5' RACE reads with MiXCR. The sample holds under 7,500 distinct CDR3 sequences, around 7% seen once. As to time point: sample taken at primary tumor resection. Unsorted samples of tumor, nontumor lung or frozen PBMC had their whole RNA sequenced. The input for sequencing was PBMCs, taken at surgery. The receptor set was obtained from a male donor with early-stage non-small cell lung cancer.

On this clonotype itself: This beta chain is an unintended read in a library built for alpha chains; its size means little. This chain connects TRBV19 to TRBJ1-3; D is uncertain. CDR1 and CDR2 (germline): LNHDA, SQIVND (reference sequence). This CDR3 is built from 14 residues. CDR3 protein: CAASPQNQGNTIYF. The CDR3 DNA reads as TGTGCTGCCTCCCCCCAGAACCAAGGAAACACCATATATTTT.

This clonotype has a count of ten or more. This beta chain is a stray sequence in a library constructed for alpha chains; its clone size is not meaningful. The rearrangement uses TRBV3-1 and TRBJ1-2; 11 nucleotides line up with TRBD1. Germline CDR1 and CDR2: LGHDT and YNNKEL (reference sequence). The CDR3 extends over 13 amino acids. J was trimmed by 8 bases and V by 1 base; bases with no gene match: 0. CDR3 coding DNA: TGTGCCAGCAGCCAAGGGACAGGGGGCGGCTACACCTTC. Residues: CASSQGTGGGYTF.

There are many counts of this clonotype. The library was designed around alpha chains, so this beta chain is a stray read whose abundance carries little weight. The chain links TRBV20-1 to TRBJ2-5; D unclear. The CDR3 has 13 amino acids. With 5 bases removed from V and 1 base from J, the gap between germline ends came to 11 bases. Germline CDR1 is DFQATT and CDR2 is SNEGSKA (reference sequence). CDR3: CSAGPSAQETQYF. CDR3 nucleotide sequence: TGCAGTGCTGGCCCGTCCGCCCAAGAGACCCAGTACTTC.

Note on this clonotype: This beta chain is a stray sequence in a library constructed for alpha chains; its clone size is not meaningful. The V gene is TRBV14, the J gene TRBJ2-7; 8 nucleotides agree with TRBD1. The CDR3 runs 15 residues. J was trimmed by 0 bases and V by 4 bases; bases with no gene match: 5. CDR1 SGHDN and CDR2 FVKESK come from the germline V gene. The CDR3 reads CASSLRDRTSYEQYF. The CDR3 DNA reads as TGTGCCAGCAGCCTCCGGGACAGGACCTCCTACGAGCAGTACTTC.

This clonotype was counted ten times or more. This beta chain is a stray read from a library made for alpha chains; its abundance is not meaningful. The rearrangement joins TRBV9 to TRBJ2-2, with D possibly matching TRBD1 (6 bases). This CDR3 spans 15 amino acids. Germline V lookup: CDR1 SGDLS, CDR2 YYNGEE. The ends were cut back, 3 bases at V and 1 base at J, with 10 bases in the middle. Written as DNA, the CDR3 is TGTGCCAGCAGCGCCCAGACAGGGAACACCGGGGAGCTGTTTTTT. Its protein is CASSAQTGNTGELFF.